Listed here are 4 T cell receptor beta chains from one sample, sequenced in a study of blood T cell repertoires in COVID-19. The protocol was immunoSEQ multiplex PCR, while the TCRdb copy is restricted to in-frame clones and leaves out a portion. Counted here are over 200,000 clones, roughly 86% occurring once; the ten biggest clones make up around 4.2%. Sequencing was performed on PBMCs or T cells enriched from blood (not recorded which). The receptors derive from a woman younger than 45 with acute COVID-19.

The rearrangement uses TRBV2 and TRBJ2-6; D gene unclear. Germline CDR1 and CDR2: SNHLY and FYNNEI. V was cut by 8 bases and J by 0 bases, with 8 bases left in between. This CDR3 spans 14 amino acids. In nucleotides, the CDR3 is TGTGCCAGCCAACAGACCTCTGGGGCCAACGTCCTGACTTTC. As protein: CASQQTSGANVLTF.

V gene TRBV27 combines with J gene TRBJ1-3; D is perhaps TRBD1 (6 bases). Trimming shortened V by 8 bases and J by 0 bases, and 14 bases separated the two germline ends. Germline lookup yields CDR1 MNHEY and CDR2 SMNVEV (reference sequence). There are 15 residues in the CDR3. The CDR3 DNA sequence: TGTGCCAGCCGTACCTCAGGGGACTCTGGAAACACCATATATTTT. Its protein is CASRTSGDSGNTIYF.

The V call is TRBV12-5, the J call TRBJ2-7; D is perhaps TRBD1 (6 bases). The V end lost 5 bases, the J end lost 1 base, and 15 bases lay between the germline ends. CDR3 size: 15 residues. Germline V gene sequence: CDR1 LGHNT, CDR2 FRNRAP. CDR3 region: CASGPSQGLSYEQYF. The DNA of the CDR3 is TGTGCTAGTGGTCCATCCCAGGGGCTATCCTACGAGCAGTACTTC.

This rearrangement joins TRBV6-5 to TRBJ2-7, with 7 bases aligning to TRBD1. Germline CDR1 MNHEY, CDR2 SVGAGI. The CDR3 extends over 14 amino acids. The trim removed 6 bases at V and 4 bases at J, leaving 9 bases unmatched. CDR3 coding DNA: TGTGCCAGCAGCCCCTGGGGCAGGGGGTACGAGCAGTACTTC. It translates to CASSPWGRGYEQYF.